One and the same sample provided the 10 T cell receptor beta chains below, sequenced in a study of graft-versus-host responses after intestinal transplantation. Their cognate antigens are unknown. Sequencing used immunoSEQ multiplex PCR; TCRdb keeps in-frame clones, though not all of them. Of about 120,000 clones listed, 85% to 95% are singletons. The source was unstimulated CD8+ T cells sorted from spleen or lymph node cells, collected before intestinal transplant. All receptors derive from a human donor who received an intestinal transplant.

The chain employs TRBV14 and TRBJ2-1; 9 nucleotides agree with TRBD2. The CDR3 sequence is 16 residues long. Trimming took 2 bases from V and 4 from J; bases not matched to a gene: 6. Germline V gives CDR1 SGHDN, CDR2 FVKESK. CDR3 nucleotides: TGTGCCAGCAGCCAATACGCGGGAGGGGGTTACAATGAGCAGTTCTTC. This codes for CASSQYAGGGYNEQFF.

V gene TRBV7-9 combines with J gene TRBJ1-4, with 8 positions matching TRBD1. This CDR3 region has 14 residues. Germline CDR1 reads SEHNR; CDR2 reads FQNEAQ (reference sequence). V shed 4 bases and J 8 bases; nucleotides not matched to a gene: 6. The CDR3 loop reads CASSSTGAGEKLFF. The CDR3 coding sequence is TGTGCCAGCAGCTCGACAGGGGCAGGGGAAAAACTGTTTTTT.

CDR3 coding DNA: TGTGCCAGCAGCGCCTCATGGGGACAGGGACCTGGAAACACCATATATTTT. It yields the protein CASSASWGQGPGNTIYF. The gene calls are TRBV9 and TRBJ1-3, with 9 bases lining up with TRBD1. The V and J ends lost 3 bases and 2 bases, in that order; junction bases with no gene match: 9. CDR1 and CDR2 (germline): SGDLS, YYNGEE. The CDR3 has 17 residues.

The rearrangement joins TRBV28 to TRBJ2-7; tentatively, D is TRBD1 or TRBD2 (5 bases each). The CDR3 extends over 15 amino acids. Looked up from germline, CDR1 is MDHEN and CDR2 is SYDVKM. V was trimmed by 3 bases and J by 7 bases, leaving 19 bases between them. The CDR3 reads CASSFSRDGSVEQYF. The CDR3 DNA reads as TGTGCCAGCAGTTTCAGCCGGGACGGGTCTGTGGAGCAGTACTTC.

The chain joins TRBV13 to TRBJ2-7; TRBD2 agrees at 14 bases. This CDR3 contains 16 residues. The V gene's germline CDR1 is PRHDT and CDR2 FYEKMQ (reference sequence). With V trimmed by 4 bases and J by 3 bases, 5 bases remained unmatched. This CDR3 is CASSYRLAGGVYEQYF. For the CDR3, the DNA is TGTGCCAGCAGCTATCGACTAGCGGGAGGGGTCTACGAGCAGTACTTC.

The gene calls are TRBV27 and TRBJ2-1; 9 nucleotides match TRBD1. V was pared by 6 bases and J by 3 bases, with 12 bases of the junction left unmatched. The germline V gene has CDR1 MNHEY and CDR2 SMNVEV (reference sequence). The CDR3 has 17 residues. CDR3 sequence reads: CASSFPPPGQGYNEQFF. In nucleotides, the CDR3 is TGTGCCAGCAGCTTCCCTCCACCGGGACAGGGCTACAATGAGCAGTTCTTC.

The CDR3 region is CASSQEPPTRSSYNEQFF. The CDR3 bases are TGCGCCAGCAGCCAAGAACCCCCGACTAGGAGCTCCTACAATGAGCAGTTCTTC. The J gene is TRBJ2-1, the V gene TRBV4-3; D is perhaps TRBD2 (6 bases). Looked up from germline, CDR1 is LGHNA and CDR2 is YSLEER. V was shortened by 0 bases and J by 0 bases, with 15 bases between the two germline ends. The CDR3 is 18 residues long.

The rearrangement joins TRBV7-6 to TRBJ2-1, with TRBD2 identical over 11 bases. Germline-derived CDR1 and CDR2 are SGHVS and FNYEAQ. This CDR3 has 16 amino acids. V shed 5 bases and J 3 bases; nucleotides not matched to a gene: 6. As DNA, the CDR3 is TGTGCCAGCAGCAATCGCCTAGCGGGAGGCTACAATGAGCAGTTCTTC. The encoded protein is CASSNRLAGGYNEQFF.

CDR3 DNA sequence: TGCAGCGTTTATCAGGGGGCGGCCCAGCATTTT. Translated: CSVYQGAAQHF. The chain employs TRBV29-1 and TRBJ1-5, with TRBD1 matching over 8 bases. The CDR3 spans 11 residues. The V gene's germline CDR1 is SQVTM and CDR2 ANQGSEA. V lost 5 bases to trimming and J lost 11 bases; unmatched junction nucleotides: 5.

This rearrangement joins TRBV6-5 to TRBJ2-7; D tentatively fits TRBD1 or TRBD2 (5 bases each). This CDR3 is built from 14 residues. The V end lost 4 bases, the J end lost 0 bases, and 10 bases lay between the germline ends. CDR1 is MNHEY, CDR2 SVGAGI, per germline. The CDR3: CASSWDASSYEQYF. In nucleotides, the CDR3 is TGTGCCAGCAGTTGGGACGCAAGCTCCTACGAGCAGTACTTC.